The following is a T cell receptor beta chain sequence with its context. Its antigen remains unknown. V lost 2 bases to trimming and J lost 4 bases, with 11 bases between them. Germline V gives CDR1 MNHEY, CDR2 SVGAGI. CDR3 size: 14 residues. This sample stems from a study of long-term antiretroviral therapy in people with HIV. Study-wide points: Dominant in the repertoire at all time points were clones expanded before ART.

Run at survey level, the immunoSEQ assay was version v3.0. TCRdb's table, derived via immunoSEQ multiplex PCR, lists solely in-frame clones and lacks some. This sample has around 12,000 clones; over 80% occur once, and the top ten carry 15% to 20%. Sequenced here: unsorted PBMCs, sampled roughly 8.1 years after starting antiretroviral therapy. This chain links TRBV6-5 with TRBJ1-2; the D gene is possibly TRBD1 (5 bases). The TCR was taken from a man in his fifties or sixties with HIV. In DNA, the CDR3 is TGTGCCAGCAGTTACGTCGGGACTGCCTATGGCTACACCTTC. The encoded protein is CASSYVGTAYGYTF.